This T cell receptor beta chain was captured by sequencing in a study of T cells after yellow fever vaccination. Study-level points and caveats: Boosting was followed by the reappearance of most primary-vaccination clones (approximately 97% CD4, about 89% CD8). Abundant clonotypes (contaminants from the bulk population) could be present in FACS-sorted repertoires.

This clonotype was counted between two and nine times. What it binds is unknown. For TCR, cDNA came from 5'RACE template switching, which added a universal primer site and UMIs. TCRdb passed the 5' RACE reads through MiXCR, listing each CDR3 protein once. Of about 300,000 distinct CDR3 sequences listed, 8.5% to 10% were seen once; the top ten hold around 3.3%. The V gene's germline CDR1 is MDHEN and CDR2 SYDVKM. The CDR3 is made up of 15 amino acids. Trimming shortened V by 5 bases and J by 0 bases, and 11 bases separated the two germline ends. The sequenced sample was CD4+ T cells sorted from PBMCs, obtained 5 days after the yellow fever booster vaccination. This clonotype was sampled from a young man who received the YFV17D yellow fever vaccine. The V gene is TRBV28, the J gene TRBJ1-5, with D possibly TRBD1 on 6 matching bases. CDR3 nucleotide sequence: TGTGCCAGCAGTCTGCCAGGGGTTAGCAATCAGCCCCAGCATTTT. Its protein product is CASSLPGVSNQPQHF.